This passage covers 26 T cell receptor beta chains from one sample sequenced in a study of esophageal squamous cell carcinoma under preoperative chemotherapy. Time point meaning: after preoperative PTX-NDP chemotherapy. TCRdb used MiXCR to reprocess the PCR reads, holding one entry per CDR3 protein. The sample comprises approximately 19,000 distinct CDR3 sequences, 46% of which are singletons, and about 29% rests with the top ten. The specimen was taken from a patient given preoperative chemotherapy. These receptors came from a human donor with esophageal squamous cell carcinoma. The donor label of this sample is uncertain.

The chain has TRBV7-3 and TRBJ2-3, with 7 bases lining up with TRBD1. V shed 6 bases, J shed 1 base, and the junction held 7 bases outside the gene matches. Germline lookup yields CDR1 SGHTA and CDR2 FQGTGA. The CDR3 spans 15 residues. The CDR3 DNA reads as TGTGCCAGCAGTTCACCCGGGACAGGCACAGATACGCAGTATTTT. This translates into CASSSPGTGTDTQYF.

The CDR3 reads CATTGAGEETQYF. CDR3 DNA sequence: TGTGCCACCACGGGAGCCGGGGAAGAGACCCAGTACTTC. The chain carries TRBV28 and TRBJ2-5; the D gene is possibly TRBD2 (6 bases). Germline loops: CDR1 MDHEN, CDR2 SYDVKM. Trimming took off 10 bases at V and 3 bases at J, with 15 bases between the two ends. This CDR3 comprises 13 residues.

V is TRBV6-1 and J is TRBJ2-3; TRBD2 matches 11 bases. Trimming took 0 bases from V and 6 from J; bases not matched to a gene: 11. The CDR3 contains 18 residues. Germline V gene sequence: CDR1 MNHNS, CDR2 SASEGT. CDR3 bases: TGTGCCAGCAGTGAAGCAAGGCTAGCGGGGGGAATTGCTGATACGCAGTATTTT. It encodes CASSEARLAGGIADTQYF.

This clonotype was found once. The conserved closing phenylalanine or tryptophan is absent in this CDR3, likely reflecting a read error. This rearrangement joins TRBV7-2 to TRBJ2-5; TRBD2 agrees at 10 bases. The V gene end was trimmed by 4 bases and the J gene end by 7 bases; junction bases not matched to a gene: 9. This CDR3 spans 15 amino acids. Germline values: CDR1 SGHTA, CDR2 FQGNSA. The CDR3, as DNA: TGTGCCAGCAGCTCCCGGACTAGCGGCGCCGCGACCCAGTACTCG. Translating it yields CASSSRTSGAATQYS.

This clonotype is medium-sized (0.01 to 0.1%) within its sample. The chain joins TRBV7-2 to TRBJ2-5; TRBD2 matches 10 bases. The length of the CDR3 is 16 residues. V trimming: 3 bases; J trimming: 2 bases; junction bases outside the gene matches: 6. From germline, CDR1 is SGHTA and CDR2 FQGNSA. The CDR3 is CASSLGSGRSQETQYF. As DNA, the CDR3 is TGTGCCAGCAGCTTGGGTAGCGGGAGGTCTCAAGAGACCCAGTACTTC.

This clonotype occurred once. The V call is TRBV7-2, the J call TRBJ2-3; 7 bases match TRBD2. V lost 6 bases and J lost 4; bases outside the gene matches: 16. From germline, CDR1 is SGHTA and CDR2 FQGNSA. CDR3 length: 17 residues. The chain's CDR3 is CASRVGGGGSVADTQYF. The CDR3 DNA sequence: TGTGCCAGCAGGGTGGGGGGTGGCGGGAGTGTCGCAGATACGCAGTATTTT. Looking up the rest from reference TRBV7-2 and TRBJ2-3 gives the full variable domain: GAGVSQSPSNKVTEKGKDVELRCDPISGHTALYWYRQSLGQGLEFLIYFQGNSAPDKSGLPSDRFSAERTGGSVSTLTIQRTQQEDSAVYLCASRVGGGGSVADTQYFGPGTRLTVL.

This clonotype has only a few counts. A read error may explain this, as a much larger clone is one base away. The V call is TRBV7-9, the J call TRBJ2-5; either TRBD1 or TRBD2 may supply D (5 bases each). Trimming shortened V by 0 bases and J by 11 bases, and 16 bases separated the two germline ends. There are 14 residues in the CDR3. The germline gives CDR1 SEHNR, CDR2 FQNEAQ (reference sequence). The CDR3 reads CASSLAAREHEQYF. As DNA, the CDR3 is TGTGCCAGCAGCTTAGCGGCCAGGGAGCATGAGCAGTACTTC.

This clonotype was found many times. It may be a read error: a sequence one base away is much more abundant. The chain has TRBV7-2 and TRBJ2-5; tentatively, D is TRBD2 (5 bases). Germline values: CDR1 SGHTA, CDR2 FQGNSA. With 6 bases removed from V and 11 bases from J, the gap between germline ends came to 28 bases. This CDR3 region has 16 residues. The CDR3 region is CASRADSDNPYNEQYF. The CDR3, as DNA: TGTGCCAGCAGAGCGGACTCCGATAACCCCTACAATGAGCAGTACTTC.

This chain joins TRBV7-6 and TRBJ2-2; a weak D match, TRBD2 (5 bases). This CDR3 is 15 amino acids long. Germline CDR1 is SGHVS and CDR2 is FNYEAQ. The chain's CDR3 is CVISLEGVSTGELFF. The CDR3 nucleotides read TGTGTCATCAGCTTAGAGGGTGTTAGCACCGGGGAGCTGTTTTTT.

CDR3 sequence reads: CASSLDTSTGLLAKNIQYF. The CDR3 bases are TGCGCCAGCAGCTTGGATACCTCGACGGGGTTGCTAGCCAAAAACATTCAGTACTTC. The chain combines TRBV5-1 with TRBJ2-4, with D perhaps matching TRBD2 (5 bases). This CDR3 has 19 residues. Germline V gene data show CDR1 as SGHRS and CDR2 as YFSETQ. V gave up 0 bases and J gave up 0 bases, with 19 bases separating them.

The chain is built from TRBV6-1 and TRBJ2-5, with D possibly being TRBD1 (5 bases). CDR3 length: 13 amino acids. Trimming took off 6 bases at V and 0 bases at J, with 8 bases between the two ends. Germline V lookup: CDR1 MNHNS, CDR2 SASEGT. The CDR3 reads CASSPRDQETQYF. The CDR3, as DNA: TGTGCCAGCAGCCCCAGGGACCAAGAGACCCAGTACTTC.

This chain uses TRBV7-8 with TRBJ2-4; possibly TRBD2 for D (6 bases). Per germline, CDR1 SGHVS and CDR2 FQNEAQ. The CDR3 has 14 amino acids. The V end lost 5 bases, the J end lost 2 bases, and 10 bases lay between the germline ends. CDR3 in amino acids: CASSRRTTKNIQYF. The DNA of the CDR3 is TGTGCCAGCAGCCGCCGGACTACCAAAAACATTCAGTACTTC.

V is TRBV6-1 and J is TRBJ2-7, with TRBD2 matching over 9 bases. This CDR3 comprises 15 residues. Trimming cost V 7 bases and J 7 bases; bases outside gene matches: 14. Germline V gives CDR1 MNHNS, CDR2 SASEGT. CDR3 bases: TGTGCCAGCACTAGTAGCGGGAGTGGCGGTCGGGAGCAGTACTTC. It encodes CASTSSGSGGREQYF.

This clonotype was recorded at least ten times. This rearrangement joins TRBV7-6 to TRBJ2-5; D may be TRBD1 or TRBD2 (5 bases each). V shed 6 bases and J shed 3 bases, with 17 bases lying between them. CDR1 and CDR2 from the germline V gene are SGHVS and FNYEAQ. The CDR3 loop spans 15 amino acids. The CDR3 loop reads CASRPGTTREETQYF. For the CDR3, the DNA is TGTGCCAGCAGACCCGGGACGACAAGAGAAGAGACCCAGTACTTC.

This clonotype was observed at least ten times. The J gene is TRBJ2-1, the V gene TRBV6-4, with unresolved D. From germline, CDR1 is MRHNA and CDR2 SNTAGT. The CDR3 runs 13 residues. V lost 3 bases and J lost 11, with 14 bases in between. This CDR3 reads CASSESAALKQFF. The CDR3 DNA is TGTGCCAGCAGTGAATCCGCTGCCCTTAAGCAGTTCTTC.

This sequence joins TRBV7-2 and TRBJ2-5; 10 nucleotides line up with TRBD1. The ends lost 3 bases at V and 2 bases at J; junction bases unmatched: 6. CDR3 length: 16 residues. Germline lookup yields CDR1 SGHTA and CDR2 FQGNSA. Here the CDR3 reads CASSLTGGAGQETQYF. DNA for the CDR3: TGTGCCAGCAGCTTGACAGGGGGCGCGGGGCAAGAGACCCAGTACTTC.

This clonotype was seen a few times. V gene TRBV6-1 combines with J gene TRBJ2-1; no clear D gene. The CDR3 spans 15 residues. In germline, CDR1 is MNHNS, CDR2 SASEGT. Deletions cut 4 bases from V and 3 bases from J, with 13 bases between. The CDR3 coding sequence is TGTGCCAGCAGTGCCTATGCGGTACTCTACAATGAGCAGTTCTTC. Encoded protein: CASSAYAVLYNEQFF.

This clonotype is termed medium-sized. The chain employs TRBV11-1 and TRBJ2-5; 14 positions match TRBD2. The germline V gene has CDR1 SGHAT and CDR2 FQDESV (reference sequence). There are 13 residues in the CDR3. J lost 12 bases, V lost 5 bases, and 5 bases had no gene match. The CDR3, as DNA: TGTGCCAGCAGCCTTGGGACTAGCGGGAGCGAGTACTTC. Amino acid sequence: CASSLGTSGSEYF.

This clonotype was detected many times. The chain is built from TRBV7-9 and TRBJ2-5; the D gene is possibly TRBD2 (6 bases). This CDR3 has 14 residues. From germline, CDR1 is SEHNR and CDR2 FQNEAQ (reference sequence). Trimming stripped 0 bases from V and 11 bases from J, with 16 bases between. For the CDR3, the DNA is TGTGCCAGCAGCTTAGCGGGACTTAAGGGTGAGCAGTACTTC. Protein sequence: CASSLAGLKGEQYF.

This clonotype was seen at least ten times. The chain employs TRBV7-2 and TRBJ2-3; 8 nucleotides match TRBD2. The CDR3 spans 17 residues. V lost 1 base and J lost 2; bases outside the gene matches: 8. The germline V gene has CDR1 SGHTA and CDR2 FQGNSA. CDR3 coding DNA: TGTGCCAGCAGCTTAGTAGCGAGCGGGAGTATCACAGATACGCAGTATTTT. Its protein is CASSLVASGSITDTQYF.

The J gene is TRBJ2-4, the V gene TRBV25-1; 9 bases agree with TRBD1. This CDR3 has 16 amino acids. The germline V gene has CDR1 MGHDK and CDR2 SYGVNS. Losses at the gene ends were 4 bases for V and 4 bases for J; bases not matched to a gene: 8. CDR3 nucleotides: TGTGCCAGCAGTGTCTGGGACAGGGCTGGGAAAAACATTCAGTACTTC. Translated, it gives CASSVWDRAGKNIQYF.

This clonotype was recorded a few times. This chain links TRBV7-6 with TRBJ2-1; D unclear. The DNA end lines up better with TRBJ2-7; the J call may be wrong. The germline V gene encodes CDR1 SGHVS and CDR2 FNYEAQ. This CDR3 contains 15 residues. The DNA of the CDR3 is TGTGCCAGCAGCTTAGGACTCACTGCCTACAATGAGCAGTACTTC. This sequence encodes CASSLGLTAYNEQYF.

This clonotype was counted a few times. V usage is TRBV12-3 or TRBV12-4 and J usage is TRBJ2-2; D is possibly TRBD1 (6 bases). Judging by the DNA end, TRBJ2-3 fits better; the J call may be wrong. The CDR3 has 15 residues. Written as DNA, the CDR3 is TGTGCCAGCAGTCCGGACAGCTGGGGCACCGGGACGCAGTATTTT. It specifies CASSPDSWGTGTQYF.

This chain connects TRBV7-6 to TRBJ2-1, with 11 positions matching TRBD2. The germline CDR1 and CDR2 sequences are SGHVS and FNYEAQ. The CDR3 loop spans 18 amino acids. V dropped 1 base and J dropped 9; count of bases not matched to a gene: 14. The CDR3 loop is CASSLGGGSGRASLEQFF. DNA of the CDR3: TGTGCCAGCAGCTTAGGAGGGGGTAGCGGGAGGGCCTCGCTTGAGCAGTTCTTC. Full variable domain (outside the CDR3, taken from reference TRBV7-6 and TRBJ2-1): GAGVSQSPRYKVTKRGQDVALRCDPISGHVSLYWYRQALGQGPEFLTYFNYEAQQDKSGLPNDRFSAERPEGSISTLTIQRTEQRDSAMYRCASSLGGGSGRASLEQFFGPGTRLTVL.

This clonotype has a single count. One junction end does not reproduce the germline sequence, and a read error may be involved. The chain uses TRBV11-1 and TRBJ2-3; D is undetermined. The germline V gene encodes CDR1 SGHAT and CDR2 FQDESV (reference sequence). CDR3 length: 14 residues. CDR3 DNA: TGTGCCGGCACCCGGCGGAGAGCCAAAAGCACGCAGTATTTC. Amino acid sequence: CAGTRRRAKSTQYF.

A few counts support this clonotype. The chain recombines TRBV6-4 with TRBJ2-2; D gene unclear. Germline V gives CDR1 MRHNA, CDR2 SNTAGT. V was shortened by 5 bases and J by 2 bases, with 6 bases between the two germline ends. CDR3 length: 13 amino acids. The CDR3 sequence is CASSITNTGELFF. In DNA form, the CDR3 reads TGTGCCAGCAGTATTACAAACACCGGGGAGCTGTTTTTT.